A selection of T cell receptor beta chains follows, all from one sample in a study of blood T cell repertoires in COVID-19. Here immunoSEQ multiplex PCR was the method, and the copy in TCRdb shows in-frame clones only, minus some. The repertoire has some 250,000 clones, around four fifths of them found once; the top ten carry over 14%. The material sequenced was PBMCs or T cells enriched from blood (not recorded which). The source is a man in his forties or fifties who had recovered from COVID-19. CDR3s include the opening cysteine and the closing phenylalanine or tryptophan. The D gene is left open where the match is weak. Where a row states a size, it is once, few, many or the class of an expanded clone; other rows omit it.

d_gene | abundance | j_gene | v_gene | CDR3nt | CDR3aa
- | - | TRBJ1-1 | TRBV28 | TGTGAGACTTGGGGCCCGAACACTGAAGCTTTCTTT | CETWGPNTEAFF
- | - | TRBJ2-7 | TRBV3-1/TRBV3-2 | TGTGCCAGCAGCCAAGACGACTCTGCGGGGGCCGTGTACGAGCAGTACTTC | CASSQDDSAGAVYEQYF
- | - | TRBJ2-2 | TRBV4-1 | TGCGCCAGCAGCCAAGATCGGGTAACCGGGGAGCTGTTTTTT | CASSQDRVTGELFF
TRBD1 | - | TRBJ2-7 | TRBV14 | TGTGCCAGCAGCCACCCGACAGGGATGAGGGAGCAGTACTTC | CASSHPTGMREQYF
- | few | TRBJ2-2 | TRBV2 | TGTGCCAGCAGCCCGCTGGCCCAGTTCGGGGAGCTGTTTTTT | CASSPLAQFGELFF
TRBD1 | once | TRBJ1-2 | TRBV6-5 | TGTGCCAGCAGTTACTCAACCGGGACAGATGATGGCTACACCTTC | CASSYSTGTDDGYTF
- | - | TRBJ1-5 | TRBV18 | TGTGCCAGCTCACCTCGACGGGATAGCAATCAGCCCCAGCATTTT | CASSPRRDSNQPQHF
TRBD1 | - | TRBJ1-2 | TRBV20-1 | TGCAGTGCTATACAGGGGTATGGCTACACCTTC | CSAIQGYGYTF
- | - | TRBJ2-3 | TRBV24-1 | TGTGCCACCACTAGCGCGGATACGCAGTATTTT | CATTSADTQYF
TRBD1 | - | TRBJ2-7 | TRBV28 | TGTGCCAGCAGTTCAGCCTGGGACAGCCAGTACTTC | CASSSAWDSQYF
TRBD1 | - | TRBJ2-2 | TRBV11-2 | TGTGCCAGCAGCGACCGGGGACAGGGGGCCGGGGAGCTGTTTTTT | CASSDRGQGAGELFF
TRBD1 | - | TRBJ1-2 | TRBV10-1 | TGCGCCAGCAGGGGGACAGCGTATGGCTACACCTTC | CASRGTAYGYTF
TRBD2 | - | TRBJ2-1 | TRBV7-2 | TGTGCCAGCAGCTTAATGGCGGGGGAATACAATGAGCAGTTCTTC | CASSLMAGEYNEQFF
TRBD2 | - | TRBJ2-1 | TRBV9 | TGTGCCAGCAGCGTAGTGTCTAGCGGGAGTCGGGCACTTTTCTTC | CASSVVSSGSRALFF
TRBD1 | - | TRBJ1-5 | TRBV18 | TGTGCCAGCTCATGGGCAGGGGGCATTCAGCCCCAGCATTTT | CASSWAGGIQPQHF
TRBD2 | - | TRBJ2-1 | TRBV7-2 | TGTGCCAGCAGCTCGCTCTCACTAGCGGACAATGAGCAGTTCTTC | CASSSLSLADNEQFF
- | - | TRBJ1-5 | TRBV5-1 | TGCGCCAGCAGCTTGGATCCGGATCAGCCCCAGCATTTT | CASSLDPDQPQHF
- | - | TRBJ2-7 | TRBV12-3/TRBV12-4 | TGTGCCAGCAGCCAGACGGGTTCCTACGAGCAGTACTTC | CASSQTGSYEQYF
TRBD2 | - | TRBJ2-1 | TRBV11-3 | TGTGCCAGCAGCTTAGGACTAGCGGTAGGGGTTGGTGAGCAGTTCTTC | CASSLGLAVGVGEQFF
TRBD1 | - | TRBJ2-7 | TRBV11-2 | TGTGCCAGCAGCTTAAGACAGGGTCACTCCTACGAGCAGTACTTC | CASSLRQGHSYEQYF
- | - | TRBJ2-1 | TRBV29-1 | TGCAGCGTGGGGGTGGCCCACGGAGGGAATGAGCAGTTCTTC | CSVGVAHGGNEQFF
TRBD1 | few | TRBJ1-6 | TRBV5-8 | TGTGCCAGCAGCGCTGGACAGGGGGGTAATTCACCCCTCCACTTT | CASSAGQGGNSPLHF
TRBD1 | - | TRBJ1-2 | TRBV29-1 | TGCAGCGTTGAAGAGAAAAACAGGGGGAACTATGGCTACACCTTC | CSVEEKNRGNYGYTF
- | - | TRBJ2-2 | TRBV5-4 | TGTGCCAGCAGCACGGTGGGGGGCACCGGGGAGCTGTTTTTT | CASSTVGGTGELFF
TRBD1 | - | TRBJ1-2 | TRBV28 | TGTGCCAGTACTATACAGGGGAGCTACACCTTC | CASTIQGSYTF
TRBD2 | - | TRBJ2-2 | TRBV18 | TGTGCCAGCTCACCAAGGCTAGCGGGGTCCGGGGAGCTGTTTTTT | CASSPRLAGSGELFF
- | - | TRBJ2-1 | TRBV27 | TGTGCCAGCAGTTTAAGAGCCCTCGATGAGCAGTTCTTC | CASSLRALDEQFF
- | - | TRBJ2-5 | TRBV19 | TGTGCCAGTAGTATCCGGGGTCCAGAGACCCAGTACTTC | CASSIRGPETQYF
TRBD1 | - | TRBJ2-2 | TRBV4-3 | TGCGCCAGCAGCCAAGCGACAGGGGATACCGGGGAGCTGTTTTTT | CASSQATGDTGELFF
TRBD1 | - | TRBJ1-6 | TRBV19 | TGTGCCAGTAGTCACAGGGGGGCGGCACCCCTCCACTTT | CASSHRGAAPLHF